The following is a T cell receptor (beta chain) sequence with its context. Its antigen is still unknown. Sequenced by immunoSEQ multiplex PCR; TCRdb stores in-frame clones only, minus some. The repertoire holds 150,000 to 200,000 clones, with roughly 93% as singletons. This CDR3 has 12 residues. V was clipped by 6 bases and J by 6 bases, with 9 bases between them. The data were taken from a study of T cell responses to AZD1222 COVID-19 vaccine. Study-level findings and limits: Spike-wide vaccine-associated CD4 TCRs dominated at 160-218 and 743-854.

The chain combines TRBV12-3 or TRBV12-4 with TRBJ2-1; possible D gene TRBD2, 5 bases. This clonotype was obtained from an adult in good health. The starting material was peripheral blood, obtained on day 0 of AZD1222 vaccination. CDR3 amino acids: CASSGLPNEQFF. CDR3 nucleotides: TGTGCCAGCAGCGGACTCCCCAATGAGCAGTTCTTC.